Listed here is a single T cell receptor (beta chain). The CDR3 runs 13 residues. The V gene's germline CDR1 is SQVTM and CDR2 ANQGSEA. Trimming left V 1 base short and J 5 bases short, with 11 bases between. This specimen belongs to a study of blood T cell repertoires in COVID-19. Overall study: There were acute and convalescent COVID-19 samples, and they came from the United States, Italy and Spain. From T cells, B-cell-depleted T cells, or PBMCs came the material, which was cDNA or gDNA.

Profiled with immunoSEQ multiplex PCR; TCRdb holds only in-frame clones, not every one. The repertoire has under 200,000 clones, around 87% of them found once; the top ten carry roughly 2.6%. Sequencing was performed on peripheral blood. The clonotype originates from a man between 40 and 49 years old with active or convalescent COVID-19. The chain recombines TRBV29-1 with TRBJ2-5, with D possibly TRBD2 on 6 matching bases. The CDR3 region is CSVEGKGRETQYF. The DNA of the CDR3 is TGCAGCGTTGAAGGCAAGGGGAGGGAGACCCAGTACTTC.